This T cell receptor (beta chain) stems from a study of T cells in Graves' hyperthyroidism and ophthalmopathy. The authors obtained PBMCs from 9 to 10 ml of fresh peripheral blood. Amplification of TCR beta CDR3 regions was performed using RNA transcripts as template. The HTBI primer set drove a first-round RT-PCR of the TCR CDR3. TCRdb redid the calling of the multiplex PCR reads with MiXCR, one entry per CDR3 protein. Altogether over 250,000 distinct CDR3 sequences are present, 20% to 25% being singletons, with the ten largest covering roughly 60%. The ends were cut back, 4 bases at V and 5 bases at J, with 14 bases in the middle. There are 13 residues in the CDR3. Per the germline V gene, CDR1 is DFQATT and CDR2 is SNEGSKA (reference sequence).

The clonotype comes from a man between 25 and 39 years old with Graves' ophthalmopathy. This rearrangement joins TRBV20-1 to TRBJ1-2; D is undetermined. Sequenced sample: blood. The CDR3 DNA reads as TGCAGTGCTACAGTCCAACACAAATATGGCTACACCTTC. This codes for CSATVQHKYGYTF.